The clone carrying this T cell receptor (beta chain) was seen many times. The authors amplified TCR beta CDR3 regions from RNA transcripts. HTBI primers were used in a first-round RT-PCR, which preceded a second-round multiplex PCR. TCRdb re-called the multiplex PCR reads with MiXCR, one entry per CDR3 protein. The sample includes some 350,000 distinct CDR3 sequences, about a sixth of them seen just once. This sample stems from a study of Graves' ophthalmopathy and Graves' hyperthyroidism. Whole-study context: Peripheral blood was collected at initial diagnosis, before any treatment.

This TCR was sampled from an adult woman with stable Graves' hyperthyroidism. Sequencing was performed on peripheral blood.

CDR3 DNA sequence: TGTGCCAGCAGCGCGCCAGGGGGTCTTGGCGAGACCCAGTACTTC. Translated, it gives CASSAPGGLGETQYF. The chain employs TRBV28 and TRBJ2-5; 7 bases align to TRBD1. V gave up 6 bases and J gave up 5 bases; unmatched junction bases: 12. CDR3 size: 15 residues. Germline-derived CDR1 and CDR2 are MDHEN and SYDVKM.